The 30 T cell receptor beta chains presented below share a single source sample, sequenced in a study of molecular identifiers for immune sequencing clone quantification. TCRdb itself ran the PCR reads through MiXCR, one entry per CDR3 protein. This table holds 30,000 to 45,000 distinct CDR3 sequences, 15% to 20% found once. The sequencing input was naive CD8+ T cells from blood, with Jurkat cell RNA spiked in. The subset was: FACS-sorted CD8+CD4-CCR7+CD45RA+ naive T cells. All receptors come from a human donor in good health. Some libraries in this study had Jurkat cell RNA spiked in.

This clonotype is deemed medium-sized. This chain links TRBV20-1 with TRBJ2-4; 9 nucleotides line up with TRBD2. The CDR3 is made up of 13 amino acids. Germline CDR1 reads DFQATT; CDR2 reads SNEGSKA (reference sequence). The J segment lost 3 bases and the V segment lost 7 bases, leaving 4 bases of the junction unmatched. CDR3: CSVPTSGKNIQYF. The DNA of the CDR3 is TGCAGTGTCCCGACTAGCGGCAAAAACATTCAGTACTTC.

The sample holds many counts of this clonotype. The rearrangement uses TRBV9 and TRBJ2-7; the D gene is possibly TRBD1 (5 bases). CDR3 length: 14 amino acids. The ends were cut back, 0 bases at V and 2 bases at J, with 9 bases in the middle. Germline-derived CDR1 and CDR2 are SGDLS and YYNGEE. CDR3 amino acids: CASSVGGSAYEQYF. In nucleotides, the CDR3 is TGTGCCAGCAGCGTAGGGGGCTCGGCCTACGAGCAGTACTTC.

This clonotype was recorded at least ten times. The chain joins TRBV7-9 to TRBJ1-2; 8 bases agree with TRBD1. CDR3 size: 16 residues. Trimming at V came to 5 bases and at J to 3 bases, leaving 11 bases not matched to a gene. CDR1 and CDR2 from the germline V gene are SEHNR and FQNEAQ (reference sequence). The CDR3 is CASSIGQGFGDYGYTF. CDR3 bases: TGTGCCAGCAGCATCGGACAGGGCTTTGGGGACTATGGCTACACCTTC.

At least ten counts were recorded for this clonotype. V is TRBV29-1 and J is TRBJ2-1; D uncertain. The CDR3 is made up of 11 amino acids. V was trimmed by 7 bases and J by 7 bases, leaving 11 bases between them. CDR1 and CDR2 from the germline V gene are SQVTM and ANQGSEA. CDR3 nucleotide sequence: TGCAGCGCCTTATTTGGTAATGAGCAGTTCTTC. This sequence encodes CSALFGNEQFF.

This clonotype has only one observation. The CDR3 spells CASTPVNTEAFF. The CDR3, as DNA: TGCGCCAGCACCCCCGTGAACACTGAAGCTTTCTTT. The gene calls are TRBV23-1 and TRBJ1-1, with D uncertain. TRBV23-1 is an ORF; its function is uncertain. The V gene lost 7 bases and the J gene lost 0 bases, with 6 bases spanning the gap. This CDR3 is 12 amino acids long.

In this sample, this clonotype turned up many times. The V gene is TRBV14, the J gene TRBJ2-7, with TRBD1 matching 8 bases. In germline, CDR1 is SGHDN, CDR2 FVKESK. The CDR3 has 14 residues. V shed 5 bases and J 1 base; nucleotides not matched to a gene: 4. The CDR3 nucleotides are TGTGCCAGCAGCGTCCGGGACAGGTCCTACGAGCAGTACTTC. It is translated as CASSVRDRSYEQYF.

This clonotype came up a few times. A read error may be the cause here, since a much bigger clone is one base away. J is TRBJ2-1 and V is TRBV2, with no clear D. This CDR3 contains 14 residues. Trimming stripped 4 bases from V and 5 bases from J, with 12 bases between. Germline V gene data show CDR1 as SNHLY and CDR2 as FYNNEI. The CDR3 spells CASSGSGSHNEQFF. The CDR3 DNA sequence: TGTGCCAGCAGTGGCTCGGGCTCACACAATGAGCAGTTCTTC.

This clonotype was counted many times. The rearrangement links TRBV11-1 to TRBJ2-1; no definite D call. Germline CDR1 reads SGHAT; CDR2 reads FQDESV (reference sequence). The CDR3 contains 12 residues. Trimming took off 5 bases at V and 7 bases at J, with 9 bases between the two ends. CDR3 in amino acids: CASSPSVNEQFF. The CDR3 nucleotides read TGTGCCAGCAGCCCCTCAGTGAATGAGCAGTTCTTC. Full variable domain (outside the CDR3, taken from reference TRBV11-1 and TRBJ2-1): EAEVAQSPRYKITEKSQAVAFWCDPISGHATLYWYRQILGQGPELLVQFQDESVVDDSQLPKDRFSAERLKGVDSTLKIQPAELGDSAMYLCASSPSVNEQFFGPGTRLTVL.

In this sample, this clonotype turned up many times. The chain recombines TRBV27 with TRBJ1-1; the D gene is possibly TRBD1 (5 bases). The ends were cut back, 5 bases at V and 3 bases at J, with 13 bases in the middle. Germline V gives CDR1 MNHEY, CDR2 SMNVEV (reference sequence). CDR3 length equals 14 residues. This CDR3 reads CASSIDGDYTEAFF. DNA for the CDR3: TGTGCCAGCAGTATAGACGGGGACTACACTGAAGCTTTCTTT.

This clonotype was found many times. The rearrangement links TRBV3-1 to TRBJ2-7; 8 nucleotides match TRBD2. Germline V gives CDR1 LGHDT, CDR2 YNNKEL (reference sequence). With V trimmed by 0 bases and J by 7 bases, 11 bases remained unmatched. The CDR3 length is 16 residues. The CDR3 reads CASSQDSGRAVWEQYF. The CDR3 DNA sequence: TGTGCCAGCAGCCAAGATTCCGGGAGGGCCGTCTGGGAGCAGTACTTC.

The chain couples TRBV7-9 to TRBJ2-5, with 7 positions matching TRBD1. With V trimmed by 1 base and J by 3 bases, 11 bases remained unmatched. CDR3 length equals 17 residues. Germline loops: CDR1 SEHNR, CDR2 FQNEAQ (reference sequence). CDR3 sequence reads: CASSLVVLTGAEETQYF. As DNA, the CDR3 is TGTGCCAGCAGCTTAGTGGTTCTTACAGGGGCCGAAGAGACCCAGTACTTC.

This clonotype was counted ten times or more. The chain is built from TRBV5-1 and TRBJ1-4; D perhaps matches TRBD1 (6 bases). In germline, CDR1 is SGHRS, CDR2 YFSETQ. There are 15 residues in the CDR3. The V end was cut by 5 bases, the J end by 6 bases, with 17 bases between. The CDR3 is CASRAGQTGDEKLFF. CDR3 DNA sequence: TGCGCCAGCAGGGCTGGACAGACGGGGGATGAAAAACTGTTTTTT.

This clonotype was detected ten times or more. This sequence joins TRBV9 and TRBJ2-6; D is tentatively TRBD1 or TRBD2 (5 bases each). The V end lost 8 bases, the J end lost 4 bases, and 13 bases lay between the germline ends. CDR1 and CDR2 (germline): SGDLS, YYNGEE. The CDR3 runs 14 residues. This chain's CDR3 is CASRKGTGANVLTF. The CDR3 nucleotides are TGTGCCAGTCGAAAGGGGACCGGGGCCAACGTCCTGACTTTC.

The chain joins TRBV5-6 to TRBJ1-5; D is unresolved. Per the germline V gene, CDR1 is SGHDT and CDR2 is YYEEEE. The CDR3 extends over 14 amino acids. V lost 0 bases and J 3 bases, leaving 7 bases between the germline ends. Here the CDR3 reads CASSLDRDNQPQHF. CDR3 coding DNA: TGTGCCAGCAGCTTGGATAGGGACAATCAGCCCCAGCATTTT. Combining the CDR3 with reference TRBV5-6 and TRBJ1-5 gives the whole variable domain DAGVTQSPTHLIKTRGQQVTLRCSPKSGHDTVSWYQQALGQGPQFIFQYYEEEERQRGNFPDRFSGHQFPNYSSELNVNALLLGDSALYLCASSLDRDNQPQHFGDGTRLSIL.

Many counts were recorded for this clonotype. The chain employs TRBV13 and TRBJ1-2, with TRBD1 matching over 10 bases. The CDR3 has 13 amino acids. Germline V gene sequence: CDR1 PRHDT, CDR2 FYEKMQ (reference sequence). Trimming removed 5 bases from V and 6 bases from J; junction bases left unmatched: 3. The CDR3 coding sequence is TGTGCCAGCAGCGCGGGGACAGGGGATGGCTACACCTTC. Protein: CASSAGTGDGYTF.

This clonotype was observed a single time. A much larger clone lies a single base off, so this may be a read error. The chain uses TRBV27 and TRBJ1-4; tentative D call: TRBD1 (5 bases). V shed 8 bases and J shed 4 bases, with 11 bases lying between them. This CDR3 region has 13 residues. Germline V gene sequence: CDR1 MNHEY, CDR2 SMNVEV (reference sequence). The DNA for the CDR3 is TGTGCCAGCCTGGGACGGATTAATGAAAAACTGTTTTTT. This translates into CASLGRINEKLFF.

This clonotype occurred many times. The genes are TRBV6-4 and TRBJ2-5, with 11 bases aligning to TRBD2. V lost 3 bases and J lost 4; bases outside the gene matches: 4. Germline CDR1 is MRHNA and CDR2 is SNTAGT. This CDR3 region has 15 residues. CDR3: CASSEGTSGPETQYF. As DNA, the CDR3 is TGTGCCAGCAGTGAAGGGACTAGCGGACCAGAGACCCAGTACTTC.

The chain carries TRBV11-2 and TRBJ2-3; tentatively, D is TRBD2 (6 bases). This CDR3 has 11 amino acids. V lost 3 bases to trimming and J lost 14 bases, with 12 bases between them. CDR1 is SGHAT and CDR2 is FQNNGV in the germline V gene. For the CDR3, the DNA is TGTGCCAGCAGCTTTTCTCCGGGACTGTATTTT. Its protein product is CASSFSPGLYF.

The sample holds many counts of this clonotype. This chain joins TRBV9 and TRBJ2-1, with 8 bases fitting TRBD1. The V and J ends lost 4 bases and 1 base, in that order; junction bases with no gene match: 7. Germline loops: CDR1 SGDLS, CDR2 YYNGEE. The length of the CDR3 is 16 residues. The CDR3 nucleotides are TGTGCCAGCAGCCATCCCGGGACAGGATCCTACAATGAGCAGTTCTTC. It yields the protein CASSHPGTGSYNEQFF.

This clonotype was detected many times. This chain links TRBV6-4 with TRBJ2-1, with 9 bases aligning to TRBD2. The V gene end was trimmed by 6 bases and the J gene end by 4 bases; junction bases not matched to a gene: 7. From germline, CDR1 is MRHNA and CDR2 SNTAGT. The CDR3 length is 15 residues. The CDR3, as DNA: TGTGCCAGCAGCCCGAGACTAGCGGAGTACAATGAGCAGTTCTTC. Amino acids: CASSPRLAEYNEQFF.

Only a few counts were recorded for this clonotype. The rearrangement uses TRBV7-9 and TRBJ2-3; D unclear. The V end was cut by 4 bases, the J end by 0 bases, with 11 bases between. Germline lookup yields CDR1 SEHNR and CDR2 FQNEAQ (reference sequence). This CDR3 is 15 amino acids long. DNA for the CDR3: TGTGCCAGCAGCTCCGGGCCACCTAGCACAGATACGCAGTATTTT. It is translated as CASSSGPPSTDTQYF.

The chain uses TRBV9 and TRBJ2-7, with 8 bases fitting TRBD1. The J segment lost 3 bases and the V segment lost 0 bases, leaving 5 bases of the junction unmatched. The V gene's germline CDR1 is SGDLS and CDR2 YYNGEE. The CDR3 covers 15 residues. The CDR3 coding sequence is TGTGCCAGCAGCGTAGGACAGGGGTTTCTCTACGAGCAGTACTTC. Translated, it gives CASSVGQGFLYEQYF.

The sample holds many counts of this clonotype. The rearrangement joins TRBV13 to TRBJ2-3; TRBD2 is a possible D gene (6 bases). Trimming pared 5 bases from V and 1 base from J, leaving 19 bases between. There are 17 residues in the CDR3. Germline lookup yields CDR1 PRHDT and CDR2 FYEKMQ (reference sequence). The CDR3, as DNA: TGTGCCAGCAGCCCCCAACGGGGAAGCGGGCGCACAGATACGCAGTATTTT. This codes for CASSPQRGSGRTDTQYF.

This clonotype was found a few times. A much larger clone lies a single base off, so this may be a read error. The chain recombines TRBV4-3 with TRBJ2-2; maybe TRBD1 (5 bases). This CDR3 has 16 amino acids. CDR1 and CDR2 (germline): LGHNA, YSLEER. For the CDR3, the DNA is TGCGTCAGCAGCCAAGAGTATGACAGAAACACCGGGGAGCTGTTTTTT. It encodes CVSSQEYDRNTGELFF.

This clonotype was seen many times. This chain links TRBV12-3 or TRBV12-4 with TRBJ2-7; the D is unclear. CDR3 length equals 13 residues. The V and J ends lost 7 bases and 1 base respectively, with 11 bases between them. The CDR3: CASTLGSSYEQYF. CDR3 nucleotides: TGTGCCAGCACCTTGGGCAGTTCCTACGAGCAGTACTTC.

This clonotype showed up many times. The gene calls are TRBV6-2 or TRBV6-3 and TRBJ1-5, with D uncertain. Germline CDR1 is MNHEY and CDR2 is SVGEGT. The CDR3 is 16 amino acids. V shed 0 bases and J shed 4 bases, with 13 bases lying between them. The CDR3 nucleotides read TGTGCCAGCAGTTACTCGATTCCTCTTGGAAATCAGCCCCAGCATTTT. This codes for CASSYSIPLGNQPQHF.

The V gene is TRBV27, the J gene TRBJ2-7, with 8 bases identical to TRBD2. The CDR3 is 14 residues long. In germline, CDR1 is MNHEY, CDR2 SMNVEV (reference sequence). V trimming: 2 bases; J trimming: 2 bases; junction bases outside the gene matches: 2. The DNA for the CDR3 is TGTGCCAGCAGTTTAGCGGGAGGAGCCTACGAGCAGTACTTC. Protein product: CASSLAGGAYEQYF.

This clonotype occurred many times. The V and J genes are TRBV2 and TRBJ2-7; 9 nucleotides align to TRBD2. Germline V gene sequence: CDR1 SNHLY, CDR2 FYNNEI. This CDR3 has 13 amino acids. J gave up 3 bases and V 7 bases, and 4 bases lay outside the gene matches. CDR3 coding DNA: TGTGCCAGCACCAGGACTAGCGACTACGAGCAGTACTTC. Translating it yields CASTRTSDYEQYF.

Many counts were recorded for this clonotype. Its ends do not fully match the called genes, so a read error is possible. The chain employs TRBV9 and TRBJ2-3; D is uncertain. CDR3 length: 13 residues. Germline V gene data show CDR1 as SGDLS and CDR2 as YYNGEE. DNA of the CDR3: TGTGCCAGCACCGTAGAGCCTGGAGATACGCAGTATTTT. Translated: CASTVEPGDTQYF.

Many counts were recorded for this clonotype. The chain recombines TRBV2 with TRBJ2-3, with no clear D. V lost 4 bases to trimming and J lost 3 bases, with 20 bases between them. The CDR3 has 17 amino acids. CDR1 SNHLY and CDR2 FYNNEI come from the germline V gene. Here the CDR3 reads CASSGVVAPARTDTQYF. CDR3 nucleotides: TGTGCCAGCAGTGGGGTAGTGGCGCCGGCTCGGACAGATACGCAGTATTTT.